These 25 T cell receptor beta chains were all obtained from the same sample, sequenced in a study of shared clonotypes between healthy human individuals. Libraries were prepared by immunoSEQ multiplex PCR; TCRdb keeps only in-frame clonotypes and omits some of them. The sample has 2.3 million or so clones, approximately 93% seen once. Sequencing was done on a sample of naive CD4+ T cells from PBMCs. Subset reported: CD45RA+ positively selected. These receptors originate from a young man in good health. Some clones in this sample may be carry-over from other donors' samples.

This clone is a singleton in its sample. The chain has TRBV9 and TRBJ1-2, with TRBD1 as a possible D gene (5 bases). V gave up 4 bases and J gave up 4 bases, with 20 bases separating them. This CDR3 comprises 16 residues. Germline assignment: CDR1 SGDLS and CDR2 YYNGEE. In DNA, the CDR3 is TGTGCCAGCAGCCCCACCTGGGGACCCAGACCCTATGGCTACACCTTC. It specifies CASSPTWGPRPYGYTF.

This sequence joins TRBV9 and TRBJ2-3; no reliable D call. Germline CDR1 is SGDLS and CDR2 is YYNGEE. Trimming shortened V by 4 bases and J by 2 bases, and 5 bases separated the two germline ends. This CDR3 is 12 amino acids long. For the CDR3, the DNA is TGTGCCAGCAGCTCCTTCACAGATACGCAGTATTTT. Residues: CASSSFTDTQYF.

The J gene is TRBJ1-2, the V gene TRBV30, with TRBD1 matching 10 bases. Germline V gene lookup returns CDR1 GTSNPN and CDR2 SVGIG (reference sequence). The CDR3 has 13 residues. J gave up 6 bases and V 2 bases, and 3 bases lay outside the gene matches. CDR3 in DNA: TGTGCCTGGAGTCTCGACAGGGGGCATGGCTACACCTTC. Its translation is CAWSLDRGHGYTF.

The rearrangement links TRBV25-1 to TRBJ2-5, with 7 positions matching TRBD1. V was clipped by 4 bases and J by 6 bases; unmatched bases: 17. The CDR3 has 17 amino acids. In germline, CDR1 is MGHDK, CDR2 SYGVNS. CDR3 sequence reads: CASSANEGQPRVQTQYF. The CDR3 coding sequence is TGTGCCAGCAGTGCCAACGAGGGACAGCCGCGTGTGCAGACCCAGTACTTC.

The gene calls are TRBV6-1 and TRBJ1-2; D is possibly TRBD1 (5 bases). CDR3 size: 15 residues. V was pared by 4 bases and J by 3 bases, with 15 bases between. Per germline, CDR1 MNHNS and CDR2 SASEGT. CDR3 nucleotides: TGTGCCAGCAGTGGATTGGGGACGGCTGACTATGGCTACACCTTC. This sequence encodes CASSGLGTADYGYTF.

The V and J genes are TRBV6-6 and TRBJ2-1; no reliable D call. Trimming cost V 6 bases and J 0 bases, with 9 bases left between them. Germline CDR1 MNHNY, CDR2 SVGAGI (reference sequence). The CDR3 length is 14 residues. The CDR3 sequence is CASRKARSYNEQFF. CDR3 coding DNA: TGTGCCAGCAGAAAGGCGCGCTCCTACAATGAGCAGTTCTTC.

The CDR3 sequence: CASSLSQGRGTEAFF. DNA for the CDR3: TGTGCCAGCAGCTTATCCCAGGGACGGGGAACTGAAGCTTTCTTT. The chain links TRBV7-9 to TRBJ1-1; possibly TRBD1 for D (5 bases). Trimming removed 2 bases at V and 5 bases at J, with 15 bases between. The germline V gene encodes CDR1 SEHNR and CDR2 FQNEAQ (reference sequence). The CDR3 length is 15 residues.

The chain recombines TRBV5-1 with TRBJ2-3; the D is unclear. Germline V gene data show CDR1 as SGHRS and CDR2 as YFSETQ. Trimming cost V 4 bases and J 3 bases, with 15 bases left between them. The CDR3 consists of 15 residues. CDR3 residues: CASSPSPVGTDTQYF. For the CDR3, the DNA is TGCGCCAGCAGCCCCTCCCCGGTTGGGACAGATACGCAGTATTTT.

The chain employs TRBV6-6 and TRBJ2-2; 11 nucleotides match TRBD1. Germline V gives CDR1 MNHNY, CDR2 SVGAGI (reference sequence). V shed 5 bases and J 5 bases; nucleotides not matched to a gene: 7. The CDR3 is 16 residues long. The CDR3 sequence: CASSARTGGVTGELFF. DNA for the CDR3: TGTGCCAGCAGTGCCCGGACAGGGGGCGTGACCGGGGAGCTGTTTTTT.

The chain joins TRBV5-4 to TRBJ2-5, with D tentatively TRBD1 (5 bases). This CDR3 contains 14 residues. V lost 4 bases to trimming and J lost 4 bases, with 14 bases between them. Germline V gene data show CDR1 as SGHNT and CDR2 as YYREEE (reference sequence). The CDR3 nucleotides read TGTGCCAGCAGCCTTTCCAGGGCGGCAGAGACCCAGTACTTC. Translated: CASSLSRAAETQYF.

This sequence joins TRBV30 and TRBJ1-2, with D perhaps TRBD1 (6 bases). The CDR3 contains 18 residues. Germline loops: CDR1 GTSNPN, CDR2 SVGIG (reference sequence). The ends were cut back, 6 bases at V and 4 bases at J, with 30 bases in the middle. The CDR3 nucleotides read TGTGCCTGCGCTCAGGGGACCCACACCCCCGGGCTTTTCTATGGCTACACCTTC. This gives the protein CACAQGTHTPGLFYGYTF.

The rearrangement links TRBV27 to TRBJ2-5; 8 bases line up with TRBD1. CDR1 MNHEY and CDR2 SMNVEV come from the germline V gene (reference sequence). This CDR3 spans 14 amino acids. V lost 2 bases to trimming and J lost 7 bases; unmatched junction nucleotides: 6. This chain's CDR3 is CASSLGQGARTQYF. CDR3 in DNA: TGTGCCAGCAGTTTAGGGCAGGGGGCGCGGACCCAGTACTTC.

The genes are TRBV15 and TRBJ2-3, with 7 bases aligning to TRBD1. Germline CDR1 reads LNHNV; CDR2 reads YYDKDF (reference sequence). CDR3 length equals 16 residues. Trimming at V came to 5 bases and at J to 1 base, leaving 9 bases not matched to a gene. The CDR3 reads CATSGGNRGGTDTQYF. DNA of the CDR3: TGTGCCACCAGCGGGGGAAACAGGGGCGGCACAGATACGCAGTATTTT.

The rearrangement uses TRBV10-3 and TRBJ2-6; D may be TRBD1 or TRBD2 (5 bases each). From germline, CDR1 is ENHRY and CDR2 SYGVKD. V was clipped by 5 bases and J by 0 bases, with 14 bases between them. CDR3 length: 17 residues. CDR3 sequence reads: CAISRGEGNSGANVLTF. The CDR3 nucleotides are TGTGCCATCAGTAGGGGCGAGGGGAACTCTGGGGCCAACGTCCTGACTTTC.

The rearrangement links TRBV27 to TRBJ2-3; TRBD1 matches at 7 bases. In germline, CDR1 is MNHEY, CDR2 SMNVEV (reference sequence). Trimming took 5 bases from V and 6 from J; bases not matched to a gene: 8. The CDR3 totals 14 residues. This chain's CDR3 is CASSPQRGLDTQYF. The CDR3, as DNA: TGTGCCAGCAGTCCTCAAAGGGGGCTGGATACGCAGTATTTT.

The gene calls are TRBV5-5 and TRBJ1-2; 10 bases are shared with TRBD1. Unmatched junction bases numbered 5, after V lost 2 bases and J lost 4 bases. The CDR3 consists of 15 residues. Germline CDR1 SGHKS, CDR2 YYEKEE (reference sequence). As DNA, the CDR3 is TGTGCCAGCAGCTTAGGGACAGGGGCCTTCTATGGCTACACCTTC. It specifies CASSLGTGAFYGYTF.

V usage is TRBV4-1 and J usage is TRBJ2-7; 10 bases fit TRBD1. This CDR3 contains 16 residues. Trimming cost V 1 base and J 2 bases; bases outside gene matches: 5. From germline, CDR1 is MGHRA and CDR2 YSYEKL. CDR3 in DNA: TGCGCCAGCAGCCAAGGGACCGGGACAGGGGCCTACGAGCAGTACTTC. Its translation: CASSQGTGTGAYEQYF.

The rearrangement uses TRBV27 and TRBJ2-1; 9 bases fit TRBD1. Germline trimming cut 0 bases from V and 0 bases from J; bases unmatched to any gene: 6. Germline V gene lookup returns CDR1 MNHEY and CDR2 SMNVEV (reference sequence). The CDR3 extends over 18 amino acids. The CDR3 DNA sequence: TGTGCCAGCAGTTTATCGGACAGGGGTCCAAGCTCCTACAATGAGCAGTTCTTC. This codes for CASSLSDRGPSSYNEQFF.

The chain has TRBV7-9 and TRBJ2-3; TRBD2 might be the D (5 bases). From germline, CDR1 is SEHNR and CDR2 FQNEAQ (reference sequence). This CDR3 has 14 residues. Trimming cost V 3 bases and J 4 bases, with 11 bases left between them. The CDR3 DNA reads TGTGCCAGCAGCTTGGGTGGGAGCCCAGATACGCAGTATTTT. Residues: CASSLGGSPDTQYF.

The chain is built from TRBV2 and TRBJ2-3, with 8 bases lining up with TRBD2. The CDR3 is 14 residues long. The ends lost 5 bases at V and 5 bases at J; junction bases unmatched: 6. Per germline, CDR1 SNHLY and CDR2 FYNNEI. The CDR3, as DNA: TGTGCCAGCAGTCGGGAGGGAGGGGGAGATACGCAGTATTTT. It is translated as CASSREGGGDTQYF.

The chain carries TRBV6-4 and TRBJ1-5; D perhaps matches TRBD1 (5 bases). CDR3 length: 13 residues. V was shortened by 5 bases and J by 10 bases, with 15 bases between the two germline ends. Germline CDR1 is MRHNA and CDR2 is SNTAGT. CDR3 sequence (DNA): TGTGCCAGCAGTAGGGACGGACAAGGCCCCCAGCATTTT. Amino acids: CASSRDGQGPQHF.

The gene calls are TRBV19 and TRBJ2-7, with TRBD1 matching 9 bases. The V gene end was trimmed by 5 bases and the J gene end by 5 bases; junction bases not matched to a gene: 7. This CDR3 region has 14 residues. From germline, CDR1 is LNHDA and CDR2 SQIVND (reference sequence). The CDR3 sequence is CASSGQGRFHEQYF. CDR3 nucleotides: TGTGCCAGTAGTGGACAGGGGAGGTTCCACGAGCAGTACTTC.

CDR3 region: CASSSDPRGAKNIQYF. In nucleotides, the CDR3 is TGTGCCAGCAGCTCGGACCCCCGGGGAGCCAAAAACATTCAGTACTTC. This rearrangement joins TRBV7-9 to TRBJ2-4; D might be TRBD2 (5 bases). V lost 4 bases and J lost 0, with 13 bases in between. The CDR3 consists of 16 residues. Germline assignment: CDR1 SEHNR and CDR2 FQNEAQ (reference sequence).

This rearrangement joins TRBV25-1 to TRBJ2-3; D uncertain. This CDR3 contains 16 residues. CDR1 MGHDK and CDR2 SYGVNS come from the germline V gene. V gave up 3 bases and J gave up 2 bases, with 15 bases separating them. The CDR3 protein is CASSDLKSAITDTQYF. CDR3 nucleotides: TGTGCCAGCAGTGACCTAAAGTCAGCTATCACAGATACGCAGTATTTT. Combining the CDR3 with reference TRBV25-1 and TRBJ2-3 gives the whole variable domain EADIYQTPRYLVIGTGKKITLECSQTMGHDKMYWYQQDPGMELHLIHYSYGVNSTEKGDLSSESTVSRIRTEHFPLTLESARPSHTSQYLCASSDLKSAITDTQYFGPGTRLTVL.

The V and J genes are TRBV7-8 and TRBJ2-3; D is tentatively TRBD1 or TRBD2 (5 bases each). Deletions cut 2 bases from V and 2 bases from J, with 11 bases between. Germline V gene data show CDR1 as SGHVS and CDR2 as FQNEAQ. This CDR3 is 15 amino acids long. CDR3 nucleotides: TGTGCCAGCAGCTTACAGGGAGCTACCACAGATACGCAGTATTTT. It is translated as CASSLQGATTDTQYF.